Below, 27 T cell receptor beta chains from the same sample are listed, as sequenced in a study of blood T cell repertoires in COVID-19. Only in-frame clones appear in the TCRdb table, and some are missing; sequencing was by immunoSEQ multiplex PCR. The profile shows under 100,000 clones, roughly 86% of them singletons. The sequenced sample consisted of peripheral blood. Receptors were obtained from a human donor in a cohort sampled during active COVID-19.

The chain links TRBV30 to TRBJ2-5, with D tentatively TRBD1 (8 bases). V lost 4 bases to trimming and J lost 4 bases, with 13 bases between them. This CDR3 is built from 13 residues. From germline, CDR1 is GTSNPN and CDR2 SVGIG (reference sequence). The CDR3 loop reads CAWNRGGGETQYF. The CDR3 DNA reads TGTGCCTGGAACAGGGGGGGCGGAGAGACCCAGTACTTC. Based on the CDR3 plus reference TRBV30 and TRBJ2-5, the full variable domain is SQTIHQWPATLVQPVGSPLSLECTVEGTSNPNLYWYRQAAGRGLQLLFYSVGIGQISSEVPQNLSASRPQDRQFILSSKKLLLSDSGFYLCAWNRGGGETQYFGPGTRLLVL.

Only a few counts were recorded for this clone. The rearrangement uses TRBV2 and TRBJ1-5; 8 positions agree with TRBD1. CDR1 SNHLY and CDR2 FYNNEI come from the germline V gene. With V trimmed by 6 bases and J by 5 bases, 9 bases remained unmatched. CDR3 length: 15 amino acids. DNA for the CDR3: TGTGCCAGCAGGGCAGGACAGGGATGGCATCAGCCCCAGCATTTT. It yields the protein CASRAGQGWHQPQHF.

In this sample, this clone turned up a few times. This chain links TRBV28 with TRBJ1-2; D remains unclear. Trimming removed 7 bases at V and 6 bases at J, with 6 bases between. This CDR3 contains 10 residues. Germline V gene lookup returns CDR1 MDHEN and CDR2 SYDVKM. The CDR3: CASMRHGYTF. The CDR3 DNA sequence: TGTGCCAGCATGAGGCATGGCTACACCTTC.

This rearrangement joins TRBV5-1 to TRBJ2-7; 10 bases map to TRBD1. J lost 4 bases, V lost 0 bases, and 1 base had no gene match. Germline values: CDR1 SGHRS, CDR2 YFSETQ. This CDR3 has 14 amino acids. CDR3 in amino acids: CASSLVGQGYEQYF. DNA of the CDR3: TGCGCCAGCAGCTTGGTGGGACAGGGGTACGAGCAGTACTTC.

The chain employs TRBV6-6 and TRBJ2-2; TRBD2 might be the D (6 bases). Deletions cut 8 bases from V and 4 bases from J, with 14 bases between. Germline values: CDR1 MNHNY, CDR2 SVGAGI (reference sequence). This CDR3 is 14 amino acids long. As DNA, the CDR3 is TGTGCCAGCCTAATCGGGAGATCCACCGGGGAGCTGTTTTTT. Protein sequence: CASLIGRSTGELFF.

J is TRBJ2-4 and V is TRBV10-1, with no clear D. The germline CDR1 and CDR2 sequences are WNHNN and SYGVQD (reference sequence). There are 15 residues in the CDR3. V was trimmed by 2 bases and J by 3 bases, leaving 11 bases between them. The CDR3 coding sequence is TGCGCCAGCAGTGAGGCGGATACCCGCAAAAACATTCAGTACTTC. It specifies CASSEADTRKNIQYF.

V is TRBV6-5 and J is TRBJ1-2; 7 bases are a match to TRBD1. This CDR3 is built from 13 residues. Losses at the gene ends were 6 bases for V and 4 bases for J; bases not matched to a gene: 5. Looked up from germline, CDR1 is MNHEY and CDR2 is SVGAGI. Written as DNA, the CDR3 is TGTGCCAGCAGAGAGACAGGGACCTATGGCTACACCTTC. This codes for CASRETGTYGYTF.

CDR3 DNA: TGTGCCAGCTCACCCGTCGGCAGGGTGAACACTGAAGCTTTCTTT. It is translated as CASSPVGRVNTEAFF. This rearrangement joins TRBV18 to TRBJ1-1, with D perhaps TRBD1 (5 bases). The V gene's germline CDR1 is KGHSH and CDR2 LQKENI. V was shortened by 3 bases and J by 0 bases, with 11 bases between the two germline ends. The CDR3 extends over 15 amino acids.

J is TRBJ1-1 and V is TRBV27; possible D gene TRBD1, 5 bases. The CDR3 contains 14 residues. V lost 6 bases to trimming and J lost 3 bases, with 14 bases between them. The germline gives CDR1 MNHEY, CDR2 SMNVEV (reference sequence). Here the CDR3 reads CASSPGIVDTEAFF. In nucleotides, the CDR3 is TGTGCCAGCAGCCCAGGGATTGTAGACACTGAAGCTTTCTTT.

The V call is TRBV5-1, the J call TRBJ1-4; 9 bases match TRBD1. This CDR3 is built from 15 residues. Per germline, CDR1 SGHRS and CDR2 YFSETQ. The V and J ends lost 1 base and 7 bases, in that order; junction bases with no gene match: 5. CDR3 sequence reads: CASSLRGQGIEKLFF. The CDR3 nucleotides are TGCGCCAGCAGCTTGAGGGGACAGGGTATTGAAAAACTGTTTTTT.

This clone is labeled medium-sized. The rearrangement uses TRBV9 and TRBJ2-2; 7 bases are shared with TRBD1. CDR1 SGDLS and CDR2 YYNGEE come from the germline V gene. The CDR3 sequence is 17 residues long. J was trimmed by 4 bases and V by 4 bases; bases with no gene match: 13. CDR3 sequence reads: CASSRRPGQSTTGELFF. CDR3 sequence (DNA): TGTGCCAGCAGCCGACGCCCGGGACAGTCAACCACCGGGGAGCTGTTTTTT.

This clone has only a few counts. The CDR3 DNA sequence: TGTGCCAGCAGCTTAAGGGCGGGGGCCTCGAACACCGGGGAGCTGTTTTTT. It specifies CASSLRAGASNTGELFF. This chain links TRBV7-3 with TRBJ2-2; D may be TRBD2 (7 bases). Germline V gene data show CDR1 as SGHTA and CDR2 as FQGTGA. V was clipped by 1 base and J by 0 bases, with 12 bases between them. This CDR3 is built from 17 residues.

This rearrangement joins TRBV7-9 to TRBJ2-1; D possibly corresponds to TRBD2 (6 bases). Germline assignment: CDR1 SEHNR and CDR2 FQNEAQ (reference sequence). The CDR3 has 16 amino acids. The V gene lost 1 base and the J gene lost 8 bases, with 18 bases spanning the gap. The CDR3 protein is CASSLGGLNIVYEQFF. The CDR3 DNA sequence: TGTGCCAGCAGCTTAGGAGGACTAAATATTGTCTATGAGCAGTTCTTC.

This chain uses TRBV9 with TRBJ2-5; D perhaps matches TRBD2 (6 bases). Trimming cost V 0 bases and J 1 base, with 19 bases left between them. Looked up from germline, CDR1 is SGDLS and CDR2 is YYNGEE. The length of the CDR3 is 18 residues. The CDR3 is CASSVGSLAGTFQETQYF. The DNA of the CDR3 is TGTGCCAGCAGCGTAGGATCTCTTGCGGGAACTTTCCAAGAGACCCAGTACTTC.

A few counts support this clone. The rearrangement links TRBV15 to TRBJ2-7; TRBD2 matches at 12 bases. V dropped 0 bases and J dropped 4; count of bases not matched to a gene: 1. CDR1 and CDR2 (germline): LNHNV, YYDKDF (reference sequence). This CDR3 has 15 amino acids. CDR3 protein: CATSRELAGGYEQYF. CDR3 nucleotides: TGTGCCACCAGCAGAGAACTAGCGGGGGGATACGAGCAGTACTTC.

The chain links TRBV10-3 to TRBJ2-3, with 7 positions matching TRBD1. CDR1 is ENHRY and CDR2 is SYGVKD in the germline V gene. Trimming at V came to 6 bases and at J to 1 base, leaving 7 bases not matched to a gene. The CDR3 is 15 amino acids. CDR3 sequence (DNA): TGTGCCATCAGAAATACAGGGGACCGCACAGATACGCAGTATTTT. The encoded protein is CAIRNTGDRTDTQYF.

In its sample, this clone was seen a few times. CDR3 coding DNA: TGTGCCAGCAGCCTTTATTATTTAGGGAGGACGACTGGAAACACCATATATTTT. Amino acid sequence: CASSLYYLGRTTGNTIYF. The gene calls are TRBV3-1 (or the pseudogene TRBV3-2) and TRBJ1-3; the D is unclear. CDR1 is LGHDT and CDR2 is YNNKEL in the germline V gene (reference sequence). The V and J ends lost 4 bases and 2 bases respectively, with 21 bases between them. The CDR3 length is 18 residues.

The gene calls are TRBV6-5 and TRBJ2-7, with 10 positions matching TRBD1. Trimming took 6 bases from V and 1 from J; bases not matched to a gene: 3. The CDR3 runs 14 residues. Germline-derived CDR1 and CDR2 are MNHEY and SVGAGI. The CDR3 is CASSWDRGSYEQYF. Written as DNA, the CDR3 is TGTGCCAGCAGCTGGGACAGGGGTTCCTACGAGCAGTACTTC.

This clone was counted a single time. This CDR3 reads CASSLRQANGYTF. In nucleotides, the CDR3 is TGTGCCAGCAGTTTACGACAGGCTAATGGCTACACCTTC. The chain couples TRBV27 to TRBJ1-2; D is possibly TRBD1 (6 bases). CDR1 is MNHEY, CDR2 SMNVEV, per germline (reference sequence). V gave up 2 bases and J gave up 6 bases, with 10 bases separating them. The CDR3 runs 13 residues.

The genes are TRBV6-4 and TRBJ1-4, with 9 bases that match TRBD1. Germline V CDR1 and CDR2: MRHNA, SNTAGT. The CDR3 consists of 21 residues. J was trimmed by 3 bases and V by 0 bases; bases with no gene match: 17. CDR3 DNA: TGTGCCAGCAGTGACTCGGACACCGGGACAGGGAGGATGTTTTCTAATGAAAAACTGTTTTTT. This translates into CASSDSDTGTGRMFSNEKLFF.

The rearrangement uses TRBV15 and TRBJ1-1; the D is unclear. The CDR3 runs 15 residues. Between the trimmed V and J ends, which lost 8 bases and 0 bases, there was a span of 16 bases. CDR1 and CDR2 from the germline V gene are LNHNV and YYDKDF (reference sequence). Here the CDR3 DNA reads TGTGCCACCGGTCTCCGGGGATTTATGAACACTGAAGCTTTCTTT. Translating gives CATGLRGFMNTEAFF.

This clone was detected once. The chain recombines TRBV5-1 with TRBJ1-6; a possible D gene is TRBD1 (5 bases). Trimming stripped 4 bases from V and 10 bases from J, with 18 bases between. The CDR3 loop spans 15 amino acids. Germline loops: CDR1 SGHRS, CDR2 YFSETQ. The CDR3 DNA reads TGCGCCAGCAGCCGGGGGTCCGAAGCGGGATCACCCCTCCACTTT. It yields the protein CASSRGSEAGSPLHF.

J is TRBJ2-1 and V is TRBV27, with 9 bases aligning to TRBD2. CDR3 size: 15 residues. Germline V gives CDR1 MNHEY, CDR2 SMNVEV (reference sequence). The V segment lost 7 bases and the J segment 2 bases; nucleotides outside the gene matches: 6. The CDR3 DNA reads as TGTGCCAGCAATGAGCGGGGGGCAACCTACAATGAGCAGTTCTTC. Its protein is CASNERGATYNEQFF.

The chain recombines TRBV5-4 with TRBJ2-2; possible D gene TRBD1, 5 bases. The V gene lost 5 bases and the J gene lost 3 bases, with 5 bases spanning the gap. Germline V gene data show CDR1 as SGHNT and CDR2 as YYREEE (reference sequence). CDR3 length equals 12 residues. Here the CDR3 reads CASRQDTGELFF. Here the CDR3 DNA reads TGTGCCAGCAGACAGGACACCGGGGAGCTGTTTTTT.

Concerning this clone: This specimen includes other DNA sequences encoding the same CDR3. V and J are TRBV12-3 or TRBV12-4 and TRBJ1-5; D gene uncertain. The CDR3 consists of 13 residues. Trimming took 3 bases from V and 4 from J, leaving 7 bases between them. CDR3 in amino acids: CASSFSGNQPQHF. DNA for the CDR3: TGTGCCAGCAGTTTTTCGGGGAATCAGCCCCAGCATTTT.

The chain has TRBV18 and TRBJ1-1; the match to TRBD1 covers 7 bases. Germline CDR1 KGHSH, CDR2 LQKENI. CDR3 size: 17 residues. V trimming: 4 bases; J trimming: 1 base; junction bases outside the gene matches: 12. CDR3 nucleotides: TGTGCCAGCTCACTCTCAGGGGGACTCCTCCAGAACACTGAAGCTTTCTTT. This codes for CASSLSGGLLQNTEAFF.

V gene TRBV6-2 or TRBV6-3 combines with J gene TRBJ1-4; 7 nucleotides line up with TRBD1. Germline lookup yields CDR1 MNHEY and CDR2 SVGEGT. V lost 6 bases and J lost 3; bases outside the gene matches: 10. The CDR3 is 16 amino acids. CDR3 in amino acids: CASSKAYRGANEKLFF. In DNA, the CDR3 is TGTGCCAGCAGCAAAGCCTACAGGGGAGCTAATGAAAAACTGTTTTTT.